This T cell receptor (beta chain) was sequenced during a study of CD8+ T cells in alopecia areata. Overall study findings and caveats: The study found TCR sharing across patients less clear than in mice, possibly for HLA reasons. Lesional scalp, notably in alopecia totalis/universalis, had clonality above that of normal scalp. Sequencing of scalp samples also captures resident alphabeta T cells of normal skin.

Reverse transcribed after extraction, RNA yielded cDNA as the sequencing template. TCRdb's table, derived via immunoSEQ multiplex PCR, lists solely in-frame clones and lacks some. The sample carries around 190,000 clones, 56% recorded once. Comments on this clone: What it binds is unknown.

CD4+ and CD8+ T cells were sorted from PBMCs. The V gene's germline CDR1 is MGHRA and CDR2 YSYEKL. V shed 3 bases and J 2 bases; nucleotides not matched to a gene: 6. This CDR3 has 17 amino acids. The TCR originated in a human donor in good health. The sample was CD8+ T cells sorted from blood. The V and J genes are TRBV4-1 and TRBJ1-5, with 11 bases matching TRBD1. CDR3 sequence reads: CASSQRTGGGGNQPQHF. In DNA, the CDR3 is TGCGCCAGCAGCCAGCGGACAGGGGGCGGTGGCAATCAGCCCCAGCATTTT.